Below are 21 T cell receptor beta chains sequenced from a single sample in a study of blood T cell repertoires in COVID-19. TCRdb's copy holds only in-frame clones and misses some; the assay was immunoSEQ multiplex PCR. The sample carries more than 150,000 clones, 90% recorded once. Input material: peripheral blood. Every receptor here comes from a man aged 50 to 59 with acute or convalescent COVID-19.

The genes are TRBV7-3 and TRBJ2-2; D gene uncertain. V gave up 5 bases and J gave up 6 bases, with 7 bases separating them. Germline assignment: CDR1 SGHTA and CDR2 FQGTGA. The length of the CDR3 is 12 residues. The CDR3 DNA reads as TGTGCCAGCAGCGAGTTGGCCGGGGAGCTGTTTTTT. Amino acid sequence: CASSELAGELFF. Based on the CDR3 plus reference TRBV7-3 and TRBJ2-2, the full variable domain is GAGVSQTPSNKVTEKGKYVELRCDPISGHTALYWYRQSLGQGPEFLIYFQGTGAADDSGLPNDRFFAVRPEGSVSTLKIQRTERGDSAVYLCASSELAGELFFGEGSRLTVL.

The V and J genes are TRBV7-9 and TRBJ1-6; D is ambiguous. Germline CDR1 reads SEHNR; CDR2 reads FQNEAQ (reference sequence). V dropped 1 base and J dropped 10 bases, with 11 bases sitting between them. The length of the CDR3 is 14 residues. In DNA, the CDR3 is TGTGCCAGCAGCTTAGGAGGGTCTAAGTCACCCCTCCACTTT. Protein: CASSLGGSKSPLHF.

This chain connects TRBV29-1 to TRBJ2-5; 9 nucleotides agree with TRBD2. CDR1 is SQVTM and CDR2 is ANQGSEA in the germline V gene. The CDR3 has 14 residues. V lost 6 bases and J lost 4; bases outside the gene matches: 9. The chain's CDR3 is CSVGDQTSGETQYF. DNA for the CDR3: TGCAGCGTCGGCGACCAGACTAGCGGAGAGACCCAGTACTTC.

V usage is TRBV7-3 and J usage is TRBJ2-3; 8 nucleotides agree with TRBD1. The CDR3 runs to 13 residues. V lost 5 bases to trimming and J lost 4 bases; unmatched junction nucleotides: 2. Germline assignment: CDR1 SGHTA and CDR2 FQGTGA. The chain's CDR3 is CASSIQGADTQYF. CDR3 coding DNA: TGTGCCAGCAGCATACAGGGGGCAGATACGCAGTATTTT.

The genes are TRBV11-2 and TRBJ1-2; TRBD1 aligns across 7 bases. In germline, CDR1 is SGHAT, CDR2 FQNNGV. The CDR3 totals 16 residues. V dropped 4 bases and J dropped 2; count of bases not matched to a gene: 10. CDR3 residues: CASSYTTGSSNYGYTF. Written as DNA, the CDR3 is TGTGCCAGCAGCTACACGACAGGGTCCAGCAACTATGGCTACACCTTC.

As for this clone: Additional DNA sequences in this sample encode the identical CDR3. This chain uses TRBV12-3 or TRBV12-4 with TRBJ1-1, with D tentatively TRBD1 (6 bases). This CDR3 has 13 residues. Trimming pared 6 bases from V and 2 bases from J, leaving 10 bases between. Here the CDR3 reads CASSLGGNTEAFF. DNA for the CDR3: TGTGCCAGCAGCCTAGGGGGAAACACTGAAGCTTTCTTT.

This clone was observed once. The chain couples TRBV5-1 to TRBJ2-2; D gene unclear. V lost 0 bases and J lost 4, with 7 bases in between. Germline V lookup: CDR1 SGHRS, CDR2 YFSETQ. The CDR3 consists of 14 residues. The CDR3 DNA sequence: TGCGCCAGCAGCTTGGGACTCCTCACCGGGGAGCTGTTTTTT. The encoded protein is CASSLGLLTGELFF.

This clone was seen a few times. The genes are TRBV7-2 and TRBJ2-7; D perhaps matches TRBD1 (5 bases). The CDR3 has 14 amino acids. The V gene's germline CDR1 is SGHTA and CDR2 FQGNSA. The ends were cut back, 5 bases at V and 2 bases at J, with 13 bases in the middle. The CDR3 nucleotides read TGTGCCAGCAGCCCCAGGGCTCTCACCTACGAGCAGTACTTC. This gives the protein CASSPRALTYEQYF.

The chain carries TRBV3-1 (or the pseudogene TRBV3-2) and TRBJ1-6; D not certain. Germline values: CDR1 LGHDT, CDR2 YNNKEL (reference sequence). This CDR3 comprises 14 residues. V was cut by 7 bases and J by 5 bases, with 12 bases left in between. The CDR3 nucleotides are TGTGCCAGCAACCTCTGGCAGGATAATTCACCCCTCCACTTT. Protein: CASNLWQDNSPLHF.

CDR3 sequence: CASSSGQGRTGNTIYF. The CDR3 DNA is TGTGCCAGCAGCTCGGGACAGGGGAGAACTGGAAACACCATATATTTT. The V and J genes are TRBV7-9 and TRBJ1-3; 10 bases map to TRBD1. This CDR3 region has 16 residues. Germline assignment: CDR1 SEHNR and CDR2 FQNEAQ (reference sequence). The trim removed 4 bases at V and 2 bases at J, leaving 5 bases unmatched.

This clone came up a few times. The chain has TRBV27 and TRBJ2-1; tentatively, D is TRBD2 (6 bases). Germline CDR1 is MNHEY and CDR2 is SMNVEV (reference sequence). Trimming pared 5 bases from V and 0 bases from J, leaving 14 bases between. This CDR3 region has 16 residues. In nucleotides, the CDR3 is TGTGCCAGCAGTATGTCAAGGGGAGGCTCCTACAATGAGCAGTTCTTC. Amino acids: CASSMSRGGSYNEQFF.

The chain uses TRBV11-2 and TRBJ2-7, with D possibly being TRBD2 (6 bases). V dropped 6 bases and J dropped 5 bases, with 17 bases sitting between them. Germline CDR1 is SGHAT and CDR2 is FQNNGV. The CDR3 length is 14 residues. The CDR3 DNA is TGTGCCAGCAGTTCACCGGGCCGGAGGGACGAGCAGTACTTC. Protein: CASSSPGRRDEQYF.

This chain uses TRBV4-3 with TRBJ1-6; 10 positions agree with TRBD1. This CDR3 comprises 14 residues. Germline-derived CDR1 and CDR2 are LGHNA and YSLEER. With V trimmed by 4 bases and J by 8 bases, 2 bases remained unmatched. The CDR3 loop is CASSPGTGDSPLHF. The CDR3 DNA is TGCGCCAGCAGCCCCGGGACAGGGGATTCACCCCTCCACTTT.

CDR3 coding DNA: TGTGCCAGCAGCCCCCCCCGGGCCATAGGGGAGGGGGGAGACTATGGCTACACCTTC. This translates into CASSPPRAIGEGGDYGYTF. The chain has TRBV7-8 and TRBJ1-2; D possibly corresponds to TRBD1 (6 bases). The CDR3 extends over 19 amino acids. V dropped 5 bases and J dropped 3 bases, with 28 bases sitting between them. Per the germline V gene, CDR1 is SGHVS and CDR2 is FQNEAQ.

The rearrangement links TRBV5-5 to TRBJ2-1, with 7 bases identical to TRBD2. In germline, CDR1 is SGHKS, CDR2 YYEKEE (reference sequence). This CDR3 comprises 15 residues. J lost 3 bases, V lost 2 bases, and 5 bases had no gene match. The CDR3 reads CASSLSGTNYNEQFF. CDR3 DNA: TGTGCCAGCAGCTTAAGCGGGACCAACTACAATGAGCAGTTCTTC. Using reference TRBV5-5 and TRBJ2-1 for the parts outside the CDR3, the full variable domain is DAGVTQSPTHLIKTRGQQVTLRCSPISGHKSVSWYQQVLGQGPQFIFQYYEKEERGRGNFPDRFSARQFPNYSSELNVNALLLGDSALYLCASSLSGTNYNEQFFGPGTRLTVL.

This clone was recorded only once. This chain joins TRBV25-1 and TRBJ1-2, with D possibly matching TRBD1 (5 bases). The CDR3 is 12 residues long. The germline V gene encodes CDR1 MGHDK and CDR2 SYGVNS. V lost 7 bases, J lost 7 bases, and 13 bases lay in between. The chain's CDR3 is CASNQGASGYTF. The CDR3 DNA is TGTGCCAGCAATCAAGGGGCGAGTGGCTACACCTTC.

CDR3 residues: CASRGQGNEKLFF. The DNA of the CDR3 is TGTGCCAGTAGGGGACAGGGGAACGAAAAACTGTTTTTT. The chain uses TRBV19 and TRBJ1-4; TRBD1 aligns across 10 bases. The CDR3 extends over 13 amino acids. The V gene's germline CDR1 is LNHDA and CDR2 SQIVND (reference sequence). Losses at the gene ends were 6 bases for V and 8 bases for J; bases not matched to a gene: 3.

The chain is built from TRBV5-1 and TRBJ2-3; 8 bases align to TRBD2. Unmatched junction bases numbered 18, after V lost 3 bases and J lost 6 bases. The CDR3 contains 18 residues. Germline CDR1 reads SGHRS; CDR2 reads YFSETQ. In nucleotides, the CDR3 is TGCGCCAGCAGCTGGGGGGTCGCGAGCGGGAGTGTTTTGGATACGCAGTATTTT. Translation: CASSWGVASGSVLDTQYF.

The chain links TRBV4-1 to TRBJ2-3; D is perhaps TRBD2 (5 bases). Deletions cut 0 bases from V and 3 bases from J, with 16 bases between. Germline CDR1 is MGHRA and CDR2 is YSYEKL. This CDR3 is built from 17 residues. The CDR3 coding sequence is TGCGCCAGCAGCCAAGAAAATGCGCTAGCTGGTACAGATACGCAGTATTTT. Encoded protein: CASSQENALAGTDTQYF.

V is TRBV9 and J is TRBJ2-5; D perhaps matches TRBD2 (5 bases). V lost 4 bases to trimming and J lost 5 bases, with 18 bases between them. The CDR3 runs to 15 residues. CDR1 is SGDLS and CDR2 is YYNGEE in the germline V gene. CDR3 sequence (DNA): TGTGCCAGCAGCCCCCTCGGTGTGAGGGAGGAGACCCAGTACTTC. It translates to CASSPLGVREETQYF.

The V and J genes are TRBV29-1 and TRBJ1-4; TRBD1 aligns across 8 bases. Germline V gene data show CDR1 as SQVTM and CDR2 as ANQGSEA. Trimming at V came to 5 bases and at J to 7 bases, leaving 6 bases not matched to a gene. This CDR3 spans 13 amino acids. The CDR3 loop is CSVQDRVGEKLFF. CDR3 sequence (DNA): TGCAGCGTTCAGGACAGGGTTGGTGAAAAACTGTTTTTT.